These T cell receptor beta chains were read from a single sample in a study of T-cell reconstitution after alpha-beta-depleted transplantation in children. One entry per CDR3 protein results from TCRdb running MiXCR on the PCR reads. Here the sample spans approximately 240,000 distinct CDR3 sequences, more than 7.5% being singletons. The sample consisted of PBMCs from the stem cell graft donor, taken from the stem cell graft. The receptors here all came from a human donor who donated a stem cell graft to a child with SCID. Both conserved end residues are part of each CDR3. A D gene is named only where the DNA matches it firmly. Size values are once, few and many counts, or a class for expanded clones, and some rows have none.

j_gene	v_gene	abundance	d_gene	CDR3aa	CDR3nt
TRBJ2-3	TRBV12-3/TRBV12-4	many	.	CASSFFRDSLFGTQYF	TGTGCCAGCAGTTTTTTTAGGGACTCCCTTTTTGGCACGCAGTATTTT
TRBJ2-2	TRBV5-1	many	.	CASSFEGGNTGELFF	TGCGCCAGCAGCTTCGAGGGGGGGAACACCGGGGAGCTGTTTTTT
TRBJ2-3	TRBV28	many	.	CASVRMGGATDTQYF	TGTGCCAGCGTCCGTATGGGGGGGGCGACAGATACGCAGTATTTT
TRBJ2-1	TRBV29-1	many	.	CSVTHGTSSYNEQFF	TGCAGCGTTACACATGGGACCTCCTCCTACAATGAGCAGTTCTTC
TRBJ2-7	TRBV6-1	many	.	CASSLREINYEQYF	TGTGCCAGCAGCTTGCGAGAGATTAACTACGAGCAGTACTTC
TRBJ1-5	TRBV5-1	few	.	CASSLGSGDQPQHF	TGCGCCAGCAGCTTGGGGTCCGGTGATCAGCCCCAGCATTTT
TRBJ2-7	TRBV5-1	many	.	CASSIVSRAYEQYF	TGCGCCAGCAGTATAGTCAGTCGGGCGTACGAGCAGTACTTC
TRBJ2-1	TRBV12-5	few	.	CASGWDLSGYNEQFF	TGTGCTAGTGGGTGGGACTTATCGGGCTACAATGAGCAGTTCTTC
TRBJ2-2	TRBV5-6	many	TRBD1	CASSLRGQLITGELFF	TGTGCCAGCAGCTTGCGGGGACAGCTAATCACCGGGGAGCTGTTTTTT
TRBJ1-4	TRBV2	many	TRBD1	CASSRQGLKAEKLFF	TGTGCCAGCAGTCGACAGGGACTGAAGGCTGAAAAACTGTTTTTT
TRBJ2-7	TRBV5-1	many	.	CASSFGSRYEQYF	TGCGCCAGCAGCTTTGGTAGCCGCTACGAGCAGTACTTC
TRBJ2-5	TRBV20-1	many	TRBD2	CSAPPSGGAGETQYF	TGCAGTGCTCCCCCTAGCGGGGGGGCGGGGGAGACCCAGTACTTC
TRBJ2-3	TRBV5-1	few	TRBD1	CASRAVDRVAYSGTDTQYF	TGCGCCAGCAGAGCCGTGGACAGGGTGGCTTATTCGGGCACAGATACGCAGTATTTT
TRBJ2-1	TRBV18	many	.	CASSPFADPYNEQFF	TGTGCCAGCTCACCATTCGCAGACCCCTACAATGAGCAGTTCTTC
TRBJ2-3	TRBV6-5	many	.	CASSSTYSSTDTQYF	TGTGCCAGCAGTTCCACTTATTCTAGCACAGATACGCAGTATTTT
TRBJ1-2	TRBV27	many	.	CASSPWDMDGYTF	TGTGCCAGCAGTCCCTGGGACATGGATGGCTACACCTTC
TRBJ2-1	TRBV28	many	TRBD1	CASSIGGTGSVNEQFF	TGTGCCAGCAGTATTGGGGGGACAGGGAGTGTCAATGAGCAGTTCTTC
TRBJ2-2	TRBV7-2	many	.	CASSTYSANTGELFF	TGTGCCAGCAGCACCTACAGCGCGAACACCGGGGAGCTGTTTTTT
TRBJ2-7	TRBV7-2	many	.	CASSLVHGSSYEQYF	TGTGCCAGCAGCTTAGTACATGGGAGCTCCTACGAGCAGTACTTC
TRBJ1-6	TRBV25-1	many	.	CASSEYGNSPLHF	TGTGCCAGCAGTGAATACGGGAATTCACCCCTCCACTTT
TRBJ2-5	TRBV3-1	many	TRBD2	CASSPGLAGGPQETQYF	TGTGCCAGCAGCCCCGGACTAGCGGGGGGTCCCCAAGAGACCCAGTACTTC
TRBJ2-2	TRBV28	many	.	CASSLTLLQGNTGELFF	TGTGCCAGCAGTTTAACGCTTTTACAGGGGAACACCGGGGAGCTGTTTTTT
TRBJ2-3	TRBV20-1	many	TRBD2	CSALRGGPGSTDTQYF	TGCAGTGCCCTCCGCGGGGGGCCGGGAAGCACAGATACGCAGTATTTT
TRBJ2-3	TRBV5-1	.	.	CASSLRVKGGFADTQYF	TGCGCCAGCAGCTTGAGGGTAAAGGGGGGGTTCGCAGATACGCAGTATTTT
TRBJ1-5	TRBV20-1	many	.	CSVSARGNQPQHF	TGCAGTGTTTCTGCCAGAGGCAATCAGCCCCAGCATTTT
TRBJ1-2	TRBV20-1	many	TRBD1	CSATQTGIEGYTF	TGCAGTGCTACTCAGACAGGGATAGAAGGCTACACCTTC
TRBJ2-1	TRBV29-1	many	.	CSVENEARGREQFF	TGCAGCGTTGAAAACGAGGCCCGGGGTCGTGAGCAGTTCTTC
TRBJ2-5	TRBV5-6	many	.	CASSFYAKEETQYF	TGTGCCAGCAGCTTTTATGCCAAAGAAGAGACCCAGTACTTC
TRBJ1-2	TRBV19	few	TRBD1	CASSPRDSSIWGYTF	TGTGCCAGTAGTCCTCGGGACAGCTCTATCTGGGGCTACACCTTC
TRBJ1-3	TRBV27	.	.	CASRAPGSGNTIYF	TGTGCCAGCCGGGCCCCGGGCTCTGGAAACACCATATATTTT
TRBJ2-7	TRBV10-3	many	.	CAISMTSYEQYF	TGTGCCATCAGTATGACAAGCTACGAGCAGTACTTC
TRBJ2-5	TRBV7-9	once	TRBD1	CASSSSGGRETQYF	TGTGCCAGCAGCTCCTCAGGGGGCCGGGAGACCCAGTACTTC
TRBJ2-2	TRBV20-1	few	.	CSASFDTNTGELFF	TGCAGTGCTAGTTTCGACACCAACACCGGGGAGCTGTTTTTT
TRBJ2-5	TRBV20-1	once	.	CSASRGARETQYF	TGCAGTGCTTCCAGGGGGGCCCGAGAGACCCAGTACTTC
TRBJ2-1	TRBV4-1	few	TRBD2	CASSQARGSGGPRPSYNEQFF	TGCGCCAGCAGCCAAGCTCGGGGTAGCGGGGGCCCACGCCCTTCCTACAATGAGCAGTTCTTC
TRBJ2-7	TRBV5-6	many	TRBD1	CASSPLGQGANEQYF	TGTGCCAGCAGCCCACTGGGGCAGGGGGCAAACGAGCAGTACTTC
TRBJ2-1	TRBV20-1	many	.	CSARGVTNEQFF	TGCAGTGCTAGAGGGGTGACGAATGAGCAGTTCTTC
TRBJ1-2	TRBV5-1	many	TRBD1	CASSFRTGALYGYTF	TGCGCCAGCAGCTTCCGGACAGGGGCCCTCTATGGCTACACCTTC
TRBJ1-5	TRBV12-3/TRBV12-4	.	TRBD1	CASTLERGLGQPQHF	TGTGCCAGCACCCTAGAGAGGGGGCTCGGTCAGCCCCAGCATTTT
TRBJ2-1	TRBV7-3	many	TRBD2	CASSLAGGLNNEQFF	TGTGCCAGCAGCCTAGCGGGGGGCCTGAACAATGAGCAGTTCTTC
TRBJ1-2	TRBV29-1	many	.	CSVEPEANYGYTF	TGCAGCGTTGAACCGGAGGCTAACTATGGCTACACCTTC
TRBJ2-5	TRBV20-1	many	.	CSARVGPRETQYF	TGCAGTGCTAGAGTAGGGCCGCGGGAGACCCAGTACTTC
TRBJ1-2	TRBV20-1	many	TRBD1	CSASGGQGGYGYTF	TGCAGTGCTAGTGGTGGACAGGGAGGGTATGGCTACACCTTC
TRBJ2-3	TRBV20-1	many	TRBD2	CSARFLAGVDTQYF	TGCAGTGCTAGGTTTCTAGCGGGGGTGGATACGCAGTATTTT
TRBJ1-6	TRBV5-1	many	TRBD1	CASSSGQGVNSPLHF	TGCGCCAGCAGCTCTGGACAGGGAGTTAATTCACCCCTCCACTTT
TRBJ1-3	TRBV29-1	.	.	CSVEIPFPVGSGNTIYF	TGCAGCGTTGAAATCCCCTTCCCCGTTGGCTCTGGAAACACCATATATTTT
TRBJ1-6	TRBV6-5	many	.	CASSYSGGYNSPLHF	TGTGCCAGCAGTTACTCGGGGGGTTATAATTCACCCCTCCACTTT
TRBJ2-3	TRBV7-3	many	.	CASSLAGPGTHTDTQYF	TGTGCCAGCAGCTTAGCGGGGCCCGGGACACACACAGATACGCAGTATTTT
TRBJ1-1	TRBV5-6	many	.	CASSYQRNTEAFF	TGTGCCAGCAGCTATCAGCGGAACACTGAAGCTTTCTTT
TRBJ1-1	TRBV6-6	.	.	CASGWTVAEAFF	TGTGCCAGCGGGTGGACGGTCGCTGAAGCTTTCTTT